The sequence of this TCR beta chain was determined in a study of T cells after posttransplantation cyclophosphamide. Study conclusions and caveats: TRB clonality was highly associated with recipient CMV seropositivity and reactivation. TRB overlap between skin or GI tissue T cells and blood was limited.

As to this clone: Its antigen remains unidentified.

The data were produced by immunoSEQ multiplex PCR, yet TCRdb's version contains in-frame clones alone and is incomplete. The top ten clones hold less than 0.25% of a sample with 30,000 or so clones, about nine tenths of them seen once. The CDR3 loop spans 15 amino acids. V lost 0 bases and J lost 4, with 12 bases in between. CDR1 is SGHAT, CDR2 FQNNGV, per germline. Cells defined as naive were viable CD3+CD4+ or CD3+CD8+ and CCR7+CD45RA+CD45RO-CD95-CD27+CD28+. The rearrangement uses TRBV11-2 and TRBJ1-1, with D maybe TRBD1 (6 bases). The clonotype was recovered from a woman aged 55 to 70 in good health, CMV-negative, and a related stem cell transplant donor. Sequenced sample: naive CD4+ T cells sorted from PBMCs. The DNA of the CDR3 is TGTGCCAGCAGCTTAGAGATTCCAGGGGCCACTGAAGCTTTCTTT. Its protein product is CASSLEIPGATEAFF. The entire variable domain, with the rest obtained from reference TRBV11-2 and TRBJ1-1, is as follows: EAGVAQSPRYKIIEKRQSVAFWCNPISGHATLYWYQQILGQGPKLLIQFQNNGVVDDSQLPKDRFSAERLKGVDSTLKIQPAKLEDSAVYLCASSLEIPGATEAFFGQGTRLTVV.